Reported below is one T cell receptor (beta chain). Its matching antigen is unknown. These data come from a study of blood T cells in healthy people across ages. Study-wide results and limits: Older age coincided with a roughly linear decline in TCR beta diversity per million T cells.

This CDR3 is built from 16 residues. The J segment lost 2 bases and the V segment lost 10 bases, leaving 13 bases of the junction unmatched. CDR1 is ENHRY, CDR2 SYGVKD, per germline. Next came a second PCR, run for about 6 to 12 cycles, which used a sample-barcoded 5' primer along with a J-beta primer mix. MiXCR, applied by TCRdb to the 5' RACE reads, yields one record per CDR3 protein. The data hold roughly 800,000 distinct CDR3 sequences, with more than 45% observed a single time. Extractions gave at least 5 micrograms of total RNA per sample. The chain recombines TRBV10-3 with TRBJ2-5, with TRBD2 matching over 10 bases. Source material: blood. This clonotype was obtained from a man aged 25 to 45 in good health. DNA of the CDR3: TGTGCCACCGGCCCTAGCGGGAGAACGAATCAAGAGACCCAGTACTTC. Translating it yields CATGPSGRTNQETQYF.